The T cell receptor (beta chain) described here comes from a study of T cells of healthy individuals. Germline V gene sequence: CDR1 DFQATT, CDR2 SNEGSKA (reference sequence). This CDR3 is 19 amino acids long. V trimming: 2 bases; J trimming: 7 bases; junction bases outside the gene matches: 20. TCRdb used MiXCR to reprocess the 5' RACE reads, holding one entry per CDR3 protein. The table includes about 53,000 distinct CDR3 sequences, approximately 15% detected once. The source of this sequence is a human donor in good health. This chain links TRBV20-1 with TRBJ2-5, with 12 bases aligning to TRBD2. The CDR3 is CSARPPWSSGGAPVGTQYF. CDR3 nucleotides: TGCAGTGCTAGACCCCCTTGGTCTAGCGGGGGGGCCCCGGTTGGGACCCAGTACTTC.